This T cell receptor (beta chain) is drawn from a study of blood T cell repertoires in COVID-19. Whole-study context: Nucleic acid was either cDNA or gDNA, and it came from T cells, B-cell-depleted T cells, or PBMCs.

Looked up from germline, CDR1 is LNHNV and CDR2 is YYDKDF (reference sequence). The V segment lost 8 bases and the J segment 0 bases; nucleotides outside the gene matches: 7. The CDR3 covers 15 residues. Authors' methods: Amplification of reference gene primers was used by the study to estimate nucleated cell counts. Sequencing was performed with immunoSEQ multiplex PCR; in TCRdb, only in-frame clones are kept and a portion is missing. V and J calls and clone size come straight from that table; D and trimming were deduced from the DNA. Of 65,000 to 90,000 clones in the sample, just over 85% are singletons; the top ten hold just over 5%.

The source material was peripheral blood. The chain couples TRBV15 to TRBJ2-1; 7 bases are a match to TRBD2. The receptor comes from a human donor in a cohort sampled during active COVID-19. The CDR3 reads CATEAGMSSYNEQFF. DNA for the CDR3: TGTGCCACCGAAGCGGGAATGAGCTCCTACAATGAGCAGTTCTTC.